This TCR beta chain emerged from a study of cytomegalovirus exposure and HLA in healthy donors. For the study at large: Within an early data release were approximately 85 million unique TCRs drawn from HLA-typed donors.

Whole-study results and caveats: In a later analysis, a genetic analysis reported fewer productive-TCR N-insertions in an Asian-associated ancestry cluster than the cohort average. Reported findings show TCR beta sequences accurately forecast HLA-A and HLA-B alleles in most subjects.

The CDR3 consists of 17 residues. V lost 1 base, J lost 6 bases, and 13 bases stayed unmatched. The germline V gene has CDR1 SGHTA and CDR2 FQGTGA. To note about this clone: Its antigen is unidentified.

The study ran its PCR with 60 Vbeta and 13 Jbeta primers. Assay: immunoSEQ multiplex PCR; the TCRdb copy retains only in-frame clones and omits some. Here the sample table reports over 100,000 clones. Sequencing input: PBMCs. This TCR derives from a woman aged 40 to 55 in good health and CMV-seropositive. J is TRBJ2-5 and V is TRBV7-3; 8 bases agree with TRBD1. CDR3 in DNA: TGTGCCAGCAGCTTAAGCTCCAGGGGGCGAGTCGGGAAGACCCAGTACTTC. Amino acid sequence: CASSLSSRGRVGKTQYF.